This TCR beta chain is drawn from a study of T-cell reconstitution after alpha-beta-depleted transplantation in children. Using unique molecular identifiers, the investigators prepared the TCRbeta library. Via MiXCR, TCRdb re-called the PCR reads, giving one row per CDR3 protein. The data contain around 500,000 distinct CDR3 sequences, 23% of them singletons. In its sample, this clonotype was seen a few times. Looked up from germline, CDR1 is PRHDT and CDR2 is FYEKMQ (reference sequence). This CDR3 comprises 17 residues. V shed 4 bases and J 4 bases; nucleotides not matched to a gene: 12. This receptor was taken from a boy in the first two years of life who had a stem cell transplant for acute myeloid leukemia, so the T cells may come from the graft donor. Material: PBMCs, mostly from graft donor cells, obtained 360 days after TCRalphabeta/CD19-depleted stem cell transplant. The chain uses TRBV13 and TRBJ2-1, with 8 nucleotides matching TRBD2. The CDR3 coding sequence is TGTGCCAGCAGCTCCCCCCGGGAGGGGGTGAGGTACAATGAGCAGTTCTTC. This translates into CASSSPREGVRYNEQFF. Full variable domain (outside the CDR3, taken from reference TRBV13 and TRBJ2-1): AAGVIQSPRHLIKEKRETATLKCYPIPRHDTVYWYQQGPGQDPQFLISFYEKMQSDKGSIPDRFSAQQFSDYHSELNMSSLELGDSALYFCASSSPREGVRYNEQFFGPGTRLTVL.